Listed below are T cell receptor beta chains from one sample, sequenced in a study of blood T cell repertoires in COVID-19. Libraries were prepared by immunoSEQ multiplex PCR; TCRdb keeps only in-frame clonotypes and omits some of them. The table has 250,000 to 400,000 clones, about 92% seen once. Sequenced material: PBMCs or T cells enriched from blood (not recorded which). Every receptor here comes from a man in his sixties who had recovered from COVID-19. CDR3s include the opening cysteine and the closing phenylalanine or tryptophan. The D gene is left open where the match is weak. Clone size is stated in some rows and not others, as once, few, many or a class when expanded.

>TRBJ2-1|TRBV4-1|TRBD1|-
TGCGCCAGCAGCTACCAACCTACAGGGGGCCTTTTCGATGAGCAGTTCTTC
CASSYQPTGGLFDEQFF
>TRBJ1-1|TRBV5-1|-|-
TGCGCCAGCAGCCTAGACGGGTCGAACACTGAAGCTTTCTTT
CASSLDGSNTEAFF
>TRBJ2-3|TRBV5-1|-|-
TGCGCCAGCAGCGGAGGACAGATCGACACAGATACGCAGTATTTT
CASSGGQIDTDTQYF
>TRBJ2-3|TRBV5-5|TRBD2|-
TGTGCCAGCAGCCCCATAAGCGGGGGGATCTTTAGCACAGATACGCAGTATTTT
CASSPISGGIFSTDTQYF
>TRBJ1-4|TRBV28|-|-
TGTGCCAGCAGTTTCCCGGCTAATGAAAAACTGTTTTTT
CASSFPANEKLFF
>TRBJ1-3|TRBV7-3|-|-
TGTGCCAGCAGCTTATCGGGCTCTGGAAACACCATATATTTT
CASSLSGSGNTIYF
>TRBJ2-5|TRBV9|TRBD2|once
TGTGCCAGCAGCCCCCTGGGGACTAGCGGAGAGACCCAGTACTTC
CASSPLGTSGETQYF
>TRBJ1-2|TRBV19|TRBD1|-
TGTGCCAGTAAGAAGGACAGGGAGAACGGCTACACCTTC
CASKKDRENGYTF
>TRBJ1-2|TRBV27|TRBD1|-
TGTGCCAGCAGTAGTGCAGGGGGCGCACGGGGCTACACCTTC
CASSSAGGARGYTF
>TRBJ1-1|TRBV7-9|TRBD1|-
TGTGCCAGCAGCTTATCCGGGACAGGGGAAGCTTTCTTT
CASSLSGTGEAFF
>TRBJ2-1|TRBV7-9|-|-
TGTGCCAGCAGCTTAATTATTAGCGGAGTTGAGCAGTTCTTC
CASSLIISGVEQFF
>TRBJ2-7|TRBV4-1|-|-
TGCGCCAGCAGCCAAGGGGACATCTACGAGCAGTACTTC
CASSQGDIYEQYF
>TRBJ1-6|TRBV4-1|-|-
TGCGCCAGCAGCCAAGCCCCCCCCGGGATGAGAAATTCACCCCTCCACTTT
CASSQAPPGMRNSPLHF
>TRBJ2-1|TRBV7-3|TRBD2|-
TGTGCCAGCAGCTTAGGGTCGGGAGGCTTAGTTAATGAGCAGTTCTTC
CASSLGSGGLVNEQFF
>TRBJ1-4|TRBV7-9|-|-
TGTGCCAGCAGCCTAGGACAGCCTAATGAAAAACTGTTTTTT
CASSLGQPNEKLFF
>TRBJ2-2|TRBV4-2|-|-
TGTGCCAGCAGCCAAGATAATGGAGCCGGGGAGCTGTTTTTT
CASSQDNGAGELFF
>TRBJ1-2|TRBV15|-|once
TGTGCCACCAGCAGAGATCAGGGGAACTATGGCTACACCTTC
CATSRDQGNYGYTF
>TRBJ1-6|TRBV11-2|-|-
TGTGCCAGCAGCTTGTTGGGAGCCCAGTATAATTCACCCCTCCACTTT
CASSLLGAQYNSPLHF
>TRBJ2-7|TRBV4-3|-|-
TGCGCCAGCAGCCGGAGCAGATCCTACGAGCAGTACTTC
CASSRSRSYEQYF
>TRBJ2-7|TRBV11-3|-|once
TGTGCCAGCAGCTTAGGAGGGGCAGGGGATAATTACGAGCAGTACTTC
CASSLGGAGDNYEQYF
>TRBJ1-5|TRBV10-1|-|-
TGCGCCAGCAGTGACTTTGACTCCACCGGGGATCAGCCCCAGCATTTT
CASSDFDSTGDQPQHF
>TRBJ1-1|TRBV3-1/TRBV3-2|-|-
TGTGCCAGCAGCGGAGAGTCGAGTGAAGCTTTCTTT
CASSGESSEAFF
>TRBJ1-2|TRBV29-1|TRBD1|once
TGCAGCGTTTTAGGGGGCAGCTATGGCTACACCTTC
CSVLGGSYGYTF
>TRBJ1-4|TRBV18|TRBD1|-
TGTGCCAGCTCACCACGCTTAGACAGGGGAACTAATGAAAAACTGTTTTTT
CASSPRLDRGTNEKLFF
>TRBJ2-1|TRBV19|TRBD2|-
TGTGCCAGTAGCCTCGGGAGCGGGGGAGAGAACAATGAGCAGTTCTTC
CASSLGSGGENNEQFF
>TRBJ2-1|TRBV5-1|TRBD2|-
TGCGCCAGCGGTCGGACTAGCGGGTATGAGCAGTTCTTC
CASGRTSGYEQFF
>TRBJ2-5|TRBV6-5|TRBD1|-
TGTGCCAGCTTGGGAACAGGGGGCGAAGAGACCCAGTACTTC
CASLGTGGEETQYF
>TRBJ2-1|TRBV6-5|-|-
TGTGCCAGCAGTAAACGGGAGAAGAGGTACAATGAGCAGTTCTTC
CASSKREKRYNEQFF
>TRBJ2-1|TRBV19|TRBD2|few
TGTGCCAGTAGTATACTATTTGCGAGCGGGAGTGGTGAGCAGTTCTTC
CASSILFASGSGEQFF
>TRBJ1-2|TRBV7-8|TRBD1|once
TGTGCCAGCAGCTCTTTAACAGCGGACAGGGGGAACGGCTACACCTTC
CASSSLTADRGNGYTF
>TRBJ2-1|TRBV6-1|TRBD2|-
TGTGCCAGCAGTGACCGATGGGGACTACCTCCGAATGAGCAGTTCTTC
CASSDRWGLPPNEQFF
>TRBJ2-5|TRBV7-3|TRBD2|-
TGTGCCAGCAGCTTAAGGAGGGGCGGGGGGCCCCTCGCCGAGACCCAGTACTTC
CASSLRRGGGPLAETQYF
>TRBJ1-2|TRBV18|TRBD1|-
TGTGCCAGCTCACCTGAACAGGGGAGCTATGGCTACACCTTC
CASSPEQGSYGYTF
>TRBJ1-1|TRBV5-1|-|-
TGCGCCAGCAGCTTGGAGCCGGGGCAGGGGGCTTTCTTT
CASSLEPGQGAFF
>TRBJ2-2|TRBV3-1/TRBV3-2|TRBD2|-
TGTGCCAGCAGCCTAGCGGGGGGCGACACCGGGGAGCTGTTTTTT
CASSLAGGDTGELFF
>TRBJ1-2|TRBV19|-|-
TGTGCCAGTAGTATCGGGGAGACATCCCATGGCTACACCTTC
CASSIGETSHGYTF
>TRBJ1-4|TRBV27|-|-
TGTGCCAGCAGAGGACTTAATGAAAAACTGTTTTTT
CASRGLNEKLFF
>TRBJ1-1|TRBV6-2/TRBV6-3|-|-
TGTGCCAGCAACCCATTGGGGCAGGACACTGAAGCTTTCTTT
CASNPLGQDTEAFF
>TRBJ2-2|TRBV18|TRBD2|once
TGTGCCAGCTCACGCTCCAGCGGGGGCACCGGGGAGCTGTTTTTT
CASSRSSGGTGELFF
>TRBJ1-2|TRBV7-9|TRBD1|-
TGTGCCAGTCCCGGACAGGCAGGGAGTGGCTACACCTTC
CASPGQAGSGYTF
>TRBJ2-1|TRBV3-1/TRBV3-2|-|-
TGTGCCAGCAGCCCTAAGGGGTGGAATGAGCAGTTCTTC
CASSPKGWNEQFF